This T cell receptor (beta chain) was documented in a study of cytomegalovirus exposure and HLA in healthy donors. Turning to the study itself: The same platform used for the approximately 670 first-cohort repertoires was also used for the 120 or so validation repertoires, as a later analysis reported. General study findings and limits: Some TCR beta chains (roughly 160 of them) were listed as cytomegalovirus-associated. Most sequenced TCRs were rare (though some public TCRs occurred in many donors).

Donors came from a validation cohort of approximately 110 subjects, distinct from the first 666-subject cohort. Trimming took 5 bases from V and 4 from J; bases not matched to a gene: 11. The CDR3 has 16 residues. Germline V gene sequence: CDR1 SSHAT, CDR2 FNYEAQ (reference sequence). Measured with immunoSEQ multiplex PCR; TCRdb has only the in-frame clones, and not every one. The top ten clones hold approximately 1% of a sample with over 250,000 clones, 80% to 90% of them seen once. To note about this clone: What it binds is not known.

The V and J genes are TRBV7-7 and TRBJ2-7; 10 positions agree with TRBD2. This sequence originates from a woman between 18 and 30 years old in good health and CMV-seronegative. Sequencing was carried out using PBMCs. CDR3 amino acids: CASSPWSSGRAYEQYF. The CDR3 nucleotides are TGTGCCAGCAGCCCGTGGTCCAGCGGGAGGGCTTACGAGCAGTACTTC.